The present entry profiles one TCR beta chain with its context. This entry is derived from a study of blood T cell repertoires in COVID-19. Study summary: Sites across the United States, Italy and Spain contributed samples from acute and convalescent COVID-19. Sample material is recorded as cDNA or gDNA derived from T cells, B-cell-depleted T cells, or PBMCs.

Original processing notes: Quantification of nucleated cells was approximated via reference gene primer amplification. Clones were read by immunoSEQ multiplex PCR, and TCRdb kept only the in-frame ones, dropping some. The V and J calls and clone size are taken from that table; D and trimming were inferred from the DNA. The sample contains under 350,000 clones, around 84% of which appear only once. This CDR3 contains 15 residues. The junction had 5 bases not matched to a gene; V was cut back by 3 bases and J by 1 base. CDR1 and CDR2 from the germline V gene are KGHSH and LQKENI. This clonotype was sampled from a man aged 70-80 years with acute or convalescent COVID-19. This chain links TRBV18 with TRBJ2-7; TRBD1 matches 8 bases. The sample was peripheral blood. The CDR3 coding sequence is TGTGCCAGCTCACCTGGGGGACAGGAGTCCTACGAGCAGTACTTC. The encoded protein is CASSPGGQESYEQYF.